The table lists the clone carrying this T cell receptor (beta chain) with a few counts. The antigen is unknown. The source of the sample is a study of vaccination and CD4 T cells after COVID-19. About the research overall: Samples after vaccination came a median roughly ten weeks past dose two, ranging 14 to 241. The study, taken as a whole, reports: From around 21 to 38, the median of SARS-CoV-2-reactive clonotypes rose without reaching significance.

Germline loops: CDR1 KGHDR, CDR2 SFDVKD. This CDR3 contains 15 residues. V was pared by 0 bases and J by 0 bases, with 7 bases between. TCRdb itself ran the PCR reads through MiXCR, one entry per CDR3 protein. The top ten clones hold 5.8% of a sample with around 37,000 distinct CDR3 sequences, 36% of them seen once. The sample's time point: late sampling 161 to 241 days after vaccination in a few convalescent patients. The chain has TRBV24-1 and TRBJ2-5; D is possibly TRBD2 (5 bases). The clonotype comes from a human donor who had recovered from COVID-19. The source material was CD4+ T cells from blood, sampled about 7 months after SARS-CoV-2 vaccination. The DNA of the CDR3 is TGTGCCACCAGTGATTTGCGAGGGAACCAAGAGACCCAGTACTTC. Translation: CATSDLRGNQETQYF.